This record covers a single T cell receptor (beta chain). The target antigen is unknown. The read comes to an end 3 residues before the CDR3 does, leaving the germline J gene to fill in the end. Assay used: immunoSEQ multiplex PCR; TCRdb lists only in-frame clones, some missing. Reported are about 12,000 clones; the ten largest clones contain around 25%. The sample originates from a study of T cells in women clearing cervical HPV infection. Findings and caveats of the study: Associations may precede or follow infection; HPV-specific or memory T cells were not isolated.

Losses at the gene ends were 7 bases for V and 5 bases for J; bases not matched to a gene: 7. Germline CDR1 and CDR2: SGHTA and FQGTGA. The CDR3 totals 14 residues. This clonotype was obtained from a woman between 18 and 69 years old with a cervical HPV16 infection that either progressed to CIN3+ or cleared (not recorded which). This rearrangement joins TRBV7-3 to TRBJ2-2; 7 bases are shared with TRBD2. The sequenced material came from blood buffy coat. The DNA read from the CDR3 is TGTGCCAGCACGACCGGAGCGGGGACCGGGGAG. Protein: CASTTGAGTGE. The whole CDR3 sequence is CASTTGAGTGELFF.